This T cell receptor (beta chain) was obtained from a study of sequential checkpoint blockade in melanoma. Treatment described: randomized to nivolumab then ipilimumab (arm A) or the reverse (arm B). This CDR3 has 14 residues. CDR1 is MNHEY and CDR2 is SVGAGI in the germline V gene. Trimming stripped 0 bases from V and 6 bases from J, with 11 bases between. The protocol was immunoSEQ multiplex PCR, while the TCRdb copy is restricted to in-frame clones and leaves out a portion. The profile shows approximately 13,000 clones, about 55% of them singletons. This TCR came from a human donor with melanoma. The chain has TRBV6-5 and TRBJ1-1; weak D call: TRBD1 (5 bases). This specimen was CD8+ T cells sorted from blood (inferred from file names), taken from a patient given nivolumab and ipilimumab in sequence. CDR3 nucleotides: TGTGCCAGCAGTTACTCGAGTACAGGCGCTGAAGCTTTCTTT. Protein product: CASSYSSTGAEAFF.